This is a list of T cell receptor beta chains from one sample in a study of blood T cell repertoires in COVID-19. Sequencing used immunoSEQ multiplex PCR; TCRdb keeps in-frame clones, though not all of them. There are about 310,000 clones in the sample; around 87% occur only once, and about 1% lies in the top ten. Material: peripheral blood. These receptors originate from a woman aged 40 to 50 with COVID-19, enrolled during active disease. Each CDR3 is given with its conserved first and last residue. The order of the fields is CDR3 protein, CDR3 DNA, D gene, V gene, CDR3 length, clone size, J gene. A D gene is named only where the DNA matches it firmly. Where a row states a size, it is once, few, many or the class of an expanded clone; other rows omit it.

cdr3_aa: CASRVDSYSNQPQHF
cdr3_nt: TGTGCCAGTAGGGTTGACAGCTATAGCAATCAGCCCCAGCATTTT
d_call: -
v_call: TRBV19
cdr3_length: 15
clone_size: -
j_call: TRBJ1-5

cdr3_aa: CASSLALLDEQFF
cdr3_nt: TGCGCCAGCAGCTTGGCCTTATTAGATGAGCAGTTCTTC
d_call: -
v_call: TRBV5-1
cdr3_length: 13
clone_size: -
j_call: TRBJ2-1

cdr3_aa: CAISERTGLNTEAFF
cdr3_nt: TGTGCCATCAGTGAGCGGACAGGGCTGAACACTGAAGCTTTCTTT
d_call: TRBD1
v_call: TRBV10-3
cdr3_length: 15
clone_size: -
j_call: TRBJ1-1

cdr3_aa: CASSFLEGDTEAFF
cdr3_nt: TGTGCCAGCAGCTTCCTTGAGGGGGACACTGAAGCTTTCTTT
d_call: -
v_call: TRBV9
cdr3_length: 14
clone_size: -
j_call: TRBJ1-1

cdr3_aa: CASDTTGGPNYGYTF
cdr3_nt: TGTGCCAGCGATACTACGGGGGGCCCGAACTATGGCTACACCTTC
d_call: -
v_call: TRBV28
cdr3_length: 15
clone_size: -
j_call: TRBJ1-2

cdr3_aa: CASSPFGRDTAYEQYF
cdr3_nt: TGTGCCAGCTCACCTTTCGGACGGGACACAGCCTACGAGCAGTACTTC
d_call: -
v_call: TRBV18
cdr3_length: 16
clone_size: -
j_call: TRBJ2-7

cdr3_aa: CASGLDRDSHGETQYF
cdr3_nt: TGTGCTAGTGGTTTGGACCGGGACAGCCATGGCGAAACCCAGTACTTC
d_call: TRBD1
v_call: TRBV12-5
cdr3_length: 16
clone_size: -
j_call: TRBJ2-5

cdr3_aa: CSATGVNDKLFF
cdr3_nt: TGCAGCGCGACAGGGGTTAATGACAAACTGTTTTTT
d_call: TRBD1
v_call: TRBV29-1
cdr3_length: 12
clone_size: -
j_call: TRBJ1-4

cdr3_aa: CASSVGDRAREAFF
cdr3_nt: TGTGCCAGCAGCGTAGGCGACAGAGCGAGAGAAGCTTTCTTT
d_call: -
v_call: TRBV9
cdr3_length: 14
clone_size: -
j_call: TRBJ1-1

cdr3_aa: CASSVGLAMEADTQYF
cdr3_nt: TGTGCCAGCAGCGTAGGACTAGCGATGGAAGCAGATACGCAGTATTTT
d_call: TRBD2
v_call: TRBV9
cdr3_length: 16
clone_size: -
j_call: TRBJ2-3

cdr3_aa: CASSGGLNNEKLFF
cdr3_nt: TGCGCCAGCAGCGGGGGACTGAATAATGAAAAACTGTTTTTT
d_call: -
v_call: TRBV5-1
cdr3_length: 14
clone_size: once
j_call: TRBJ1-4

cdr3_aa: CASSLGRGGYEQYF
cdr3_nt: TGTGCCAGCAGCTTGGGGAGAGGTGGCTACGAGCAGTACTTC
d_call: -
v_call: TRBV5-8
cdr3_length: 14
clone_size: once
j_call: TRBJ2-7

cdr3_aa: CASSLFPPGEQYF
cdr3_nt: TGTGCCAGCAGTTTATTCCCCCCAGGCGAGCAGTACTTC
d_call: -
v_call: TRBV28
cdr3_length: 13
clone_size: -
j_call: TRBJ2-7

cdr3_aa: CASSFAGSYEQYF
cdr3_nt: TGCGCCAGCAGCTTCGCAGGCTCCTACGAGCAGTACTTC
d_call: -
v_call: TRBV5-1
cdr3_length: 13
clone_size: -
j_call: TRBJ2-7

cdr3_aa: CAMGRGTSNQPQHF
cdr3_nt: TGTGCGATGGGAAGGGGAACGAGCAATCAGCCCCAGCATTTT
d_call: -
v_call: TRBV28
cdr3_length: 14
clone_size: -
j_call: TRBJ1-5

cdr3_aa: CASSQVLGTVTGELFF
cdr3_nt: TGCGCCAGCAGCCAAGTTTTAGGGACAGTCACCGGGGAGCTGTTTTTT
d_call: TRBD1
v_call: TRBV4-3
cdr3_length: 16
clone_size: -
j_call: TRBJ2-2

cdr3_aa: CASSARDRVNSPLHF
cdr3_nt: TGTGCCAGCAGTGCCCGGGACAGGGTTAATTCACCCCTCCACTTT
d_call: TRBD1
v_call: TRBV25-1
cdr3_length: 15
clone_size: -
j_call: TRBJ1-6

cdr3_aa: CASSLNAREETQYF
cdr3_nt: TGTGCCAGCAGCTTGAATGCGCGGGAAGAGACCCAGTACTTC
d_call: -
v_call: TRBV5-5
cdr3_length: 14
clone_size: -
j_call: TRBJ2-5

cdr3_aa: CATYITGLYGYTF
cdr3_nt: TGTGCCACTTATATTACAGGGCTCTATGGCTACACCTTC
d_call: -
v_call: TRBV10-3
cdr3_length: 13
clone_size: -
j_call: TRBJ1-2

cdr3_aa: CASRGEGQPQHF
cdr3_nt: TGTGCCAGCAGGGGGGAGGGTCAGCCCCAGCATTTT
d_call: -
v_call: TRBV6-5
cdr3_length: 12
clone_size: -
j_call: TRBJ1-5

cdr3_aa: CASSRLADNEQFF
cdr3_nt: TGTGCCAGCAGCCGCCTCGCGGACAATGAGCAGTTCTTC
d_call: -
v_call: TRBV3-1/TRBV3-2
cdr3_length: 13
clone_size: -
j_call: TRBJ2-1

cdr3_aa: CASGSGTDRQETQYF
cdr3_nt: TGTGCTAGTGGTTCGGGGACAGACCGACAAGAGACCCAGTACTTC
d_call: TRBD1
v_call: TRBV12-5
cdr3_length: 15
clone_size: -
j_call: TRBJ2-5

cdr3_aa: CASSSTGWGTNYGYTF
cdr3_nt: TGTGCCAGCAGTTCCACAGGGTGGGGCACTAACTATGGCTACACCTTC
d_call: -
v_call: TRBV6-5
cdr3_length: 16
clone_size: -
j_call: TRBJ1-2

cdr3_aa: CASRPGTGGYGYTF
cdr3_nt: TGCGCCAGCAGGCCCGGGACAGGGGGCTATGGCTACACCTTC
d_call: TRBD1
v_call: TRBV5-1
cdr3_length: 14
clone_size: -
j_call: TRBJ1-2

cdr3_aa: CASSPVQGAYGYTF
cdr3_nt: TGTGCCAGCTCCCCCGTACAGGGGGCCTATGGCTACACCTTC
d_call: TRBD1
v_call: TRBV18
cdr3_length: 14
clone_size: -
j_call: TRBJ1-2

cdr3_aa: CASSQVLKRGPYEQYF
cdr3_nt: TGTGCCAGCAGCCAAGTTCTAAAGCGGGGCCCCTACGAGCAGTACTTC
d_call: TRBD2
v_call: TRBV3-1/TRBV3-2
cdr3_length: 16
clone_size: -
j_call: TRBJ2-7

cdr3_aa: CASSSPGGRSTDTQYF
cdr3_nt: TGTGCCAGTAGTTCGCCTGGGGGGAGATCCACAGATACGCAGTATTTT
d_call: -
v_call: TRBV19
cdr3_length: 16
clone_size: -
j_call: TRBJ2-3

cdr3_aa: CASGLPREGRTSGYTF
cdr3_nt: TGTGCTAGTGGTTTGCCCAGGGAGGGCAGAACTAGTGGCTACACCTTC
d_call: -
v_call: TRBV12-5
cdr3_length: 16
clone_size: -
j_call: TRBJ1-2

cdr3_aa: CASRQSEAFF
cdr3_nt: TGTGCCAGCAGACAGTCTGAAGCTTTCTTT
d_call: -
v_call: TRBV2
cdr3_length: 10
clone_size: -
j_call: TRBJ1-1

cdr3_aa: CASSRAERQQNEKLFF
cdr3_nt: TGTGCCAGCAGCCGCGCGGAGAGACAGCAAAATGAAAAACTGTTTTTT
d_call: -
v_call: TRBV28
cdr3_length: 16
clone_size: -
j_call: TRBJ1-4

cdr3_aa: CASSPVNDRGEKLFF
cdr3_nt: TGTGCCAGCAGCCCGGTCAACGACAGGGGTGAAAAACTGTTTTTT
d_call: TRBD1
v_call: TRBV7-2
cdr3_length: 15
clone_size: -
j_call: TRBJ1-4

cdr3_aa: CASSPGPTTGNEQFF
cdr3_nt: TGTGCCAGCAGCCCCGGACCCACTACAGGTAATGAGCAGTTCTTC
d_call: -
v_call: TRBV11-1
cdr3_length: 15
clone_size: -
j_call: TRBJ2-1

cdr3_aa: CASSSPGTGAGLGEKLFF
cdr3_nt: TGTGCCAGCAGTTCCCCCGGGACAGGGGCCGGACTGGGAGAAAAACTGTTTTTT
d_call: TRBD1
v_call: TRBV28
cdr3_length: 18
clone_size: few
j_call: TRBJ1-4

cdr3_aa: CASSPDRVNNSPLHF
cdr3_nt: TGTGCCAGCAGTCCGGACAGGGTCAATAATTCACCCCTCCACTTT
d_call: TRBD1
v_call: TRBV6-2/TRBV6-3
cdr3_length: 15
clone_size: few
j_call: TRBJ1-6

cdr3_aa: CASSLAGRGLDEQFF
cdr3_nt: TGTGCCAGCAGCTTGGCGGGCAGGGGGCTGGATGAGCAGTTCTTC
d_call: TRBD1
v_call: TRBV5-4
cdr3_length: 15
clone_size: -
j_call: TRBJ2-1

cdr3_aa: CAWGGVRSSYEQYF
cdr3_nt: TGTGCCTGGGGCGGGGTAAGGAGCTCCTACGAGCAGTACTTC
d_call: -
v_call: TRBV30
cdr3_length: 14
clone_size: once
j_call: TRBJ2-7

cdr3_aa: CASSSGLAGEYTGELFF
cdr3_nt: TGCGCCAGCAGCTCGGGACTAGCGGGAGAGTACACCGGGGAGCTGTTTTTT
d_call: TRBD2
v_call: TRBV5-1
cdr3_length: 17
clone_size: -
j_call: TRBJ2-2

cdr3_aa: CASSKREPYNEQFF
cdr3_nt: TGTGCCAGCTCGAAGCGGGAGCCCTACAATGAGCAGTTCTTC
d_call: TRBD2
v_call: TRBV9
cdr3_length: 14
clone_size: -
j_call: TRBJ2-1

cdr3_aa: CASSGRVRDNSPLHF
cdr3_nt: TGTGCCAGCAGCGGCAGGGTTCGAGATAATTCACCCCTCCACTTT
d_call: -
v_call: TRBV7-8
cdr3_length: 15
clone_size: -
j_call: TRBJ1-6

cdr3_aa: CASSLRPGSSYNSPLHF
cdr3_nt: TGTGCCAGCAGTTTAAGACCTGGGAGCTCCTATAATTCACCCCTCCACTTT
d_call: -
v_call: TRBV27
cdr3_length: 17
clone_size: -
j_call: TRBJ1-6

cdr3_aa: CASSYSRQTDRYEQYF
cdr3_nt: TGTGCCAGCAGTTACTCCCGACAGACGGACAGGTACGAGCAGTACTTC
d_call: TRBD1
v_call: TRBV6-5
cdr3_length: 16
clone_size: -
j_call: TRBJ2-7

cdr3_aa: CASSLLGLADTQYF
cdr3_nt: TGTGCCAGCAGCTTATTGGGACTAGCGGATACGCAGTATTTT
d_call: TRBD2
v_call: TRBV7-3
cdr3_length: 14
clone_size: -
j_call: TRBJ2-3